The entry below gives a single TCR beta chain sequence along with its context. This specimen comes from a study of human T cells and chemical hapten exposure. The time point denotes: pre-sensitization, week 0. Regarding treatment: therapeutic diphenylcyclopropenone sensitization with weekly scalp DPC. During construction of the library, unique molecular identifiers were attached to individual cDNA molecules for quantitative, reproducible TCR counting. In the source study's methods: Sampled TCR counts reached a median of about 90,000 per sample, with values ranging from 23,224 to 690,600. TCRdb recomputed calls from the RACE reads with MiXCR, one row per CDR3 protein. None of the V and J calls come from the authors' own analysis; TCRdb made them. The table lists under 300,000 distinct CDR3 sequences, over 7.5% of them singletons. Trimming removed 6 bases at V and 1 base at J, with 14 bases between. CDR1 and CDR2 from the germline V gene are SQVTM and ANQGSEA. CDR3 length: 14 residues.

The source material was whole blood, sampled in connection with sensitization to the hapten diphenylcyclopropenone (DPC). The chain combines TRBV29-1 with TRBJ2-3; maybe TRBD2 (6 bases). This TCR was sampled from a man aged 18 to 30 with alopecia areata. Some clones in this sample may be carry-over from other donors' samples. The CDR3 DNA is TGCAGCGTAATTCCGGGGGTAGGCACAGATACGCAGTATTTT. This encodes CSVIPGVGTDTQYF.